The 8 T cell receptor beta chains reported below all come from one sample, sequenced in a study of cytomegalovirus exposure and HLA in healthy donors. The PCR contained 60 Vbeta and 13 Jbeta primers. Produced via immunoSEQ multiplex PCR; TCRdb's table is partial and in-frame only. This sample has roughly 150,000 clones, with around 80% found just once. The sequenced material came from PBMCs. These receptors all stem from a man aged 35-49 years in good health and CMV-seropositive.

This clone turned up a few times. CDR3 nucleotides: TGCGCCAGCAGTGATCAGGCTAGCGGACCATACCAAGAGACCCAGTACTTC. This gives the protein CASSDQASGPYQETQYF. The chain recombines TRBV10-1 with TRBJ2-5; 7 positions match TRBD2. Germline assignment: CDR1 WNHNN and CDR2 SYGVQD (reference sequence). The V segment lost 3 bases and the J segment 0 bases; nucleotides outside the gene matches: 10. This CDR3 has 17 amino acids.

CDR3 loop: CASSLPGFPLSPLHF. The DNA of the CDR3 is TGCGCCAGCAGCTTACCAGGGTTTCCCCTTTCACCCCTCCACTTT. The V call is TRBV4-1, the J call TRBJ1-6, with TRBD1 as a possible D gene (5 bases). The CDR3 runs to 15 residues. CDR1 and CDR2 (germline): MGHRA, YSYEKL. V lost 5 bases, J lost 9 bases, and 17 bases lay in between.

This clone was picked up one time. V usage is TRBV19 and J usage is TRBJ2-7, with D possibly matching TRBD1 (5 bases). Germline V gene sequence: CDR1 LNHDA, CDR2 SQIVND (reference sequence). Trimming left V 5 bases short and J 4 bases short, with 15 bases between. There are 14 residues in the CDR3. The DNA of the CDR3 is TGTGCCAGTAGTTTCCCCGGACATAAATACGAGCAGTACTTC. Translated, it gives CASSFPGHKYEQYF.

This clone was counted once. V gene TRBV5-4 combines with J gene TRBJ1-2; D call uncertain. This CDR3 spans 13 amino acids. V was shortened by 1 base and J by 6 bases, with 10 bases between the two germline ends. Germline V gene sequence: CDR1 SGHNT, CDR2 YYREEE (reference sequence). DNA of the CDR3: TGTGCCAGCAGCTTGATGGGAGGTCATGGCTACACCTTC. It encodes CASSLMGGHGYTF.

V gene TRBV30 combines with J gene TRBJ2-5; D uncertain. The CDR3 extends over 10 amino acids. The germline CDR1 and CDR2 sequences are GTSNPN and SVGIG (reference sequence). V shed 4 bases and J shed 5 bases, with 5 bases lying between them. The CDR3 is CAWMRETQYF. The CDR3 DNA follows: TGTGCCTGGATGCGTGAGACCCAGTACTTC.

The chain carries TRBV18 and TRBJ1-3; D may be TRBD1 (5 bases). Per germline, CDR1 KGHSH and CDR2 LQKENI. This CDR3 is built from 15 residues. V shed 0 bases and J shed 8 bases, with 14 bases lying between them. CDR3 DNA: TGTGCCAGCTCACCACCCTCCAGGGTCGGTGACACCATATATTTT. This translates into CASSPPSRVGDTIYF.

The chain carries TRBV13 and TRBJ2-7; the match to TRBD1 covers 9 bases. Germline assignment: CDR1 PRHDT and CDR2 FYEKMQ (reference sequence). The length of the CDR3 is 17 residues. Trimming at V came to 5 bases and at J to 2 bases, leaving 13 bases not matched to a gene. The CDR3 sequence: CASSLSPGTGRPYEQYF. In DNA form, the CDR3 reads TGTGCCAGCAGCCTATCCCCCGGGACAGGGCGACCCTACGAGCAGTACTTC.

The J gene is TRBJ2-3, the V gene TRBV6-5; D perhaps matches TRBD2 (6 bases). Trimming stripped 0 bases from V and 5 bases from J, with 9 bases between. The CDR3 loop spans 14 amino acids. Germline CDR1 is MNHEY and CDR2 is SVGAGI. The CDR3 region is CASSYSISGDTQYF. CDR3 DNA: TGTGCCAGCAGTTACTCGATTAGCGGAGATACGCAGTATTTT.